This TCR beta chain was profiled in a study of blood T cells in healthy people across ages. Next came a second PCR, run for about 7 to 12 cycles, which used a sample-barcoded 5' primer along with a J-beta primer mix. Via MiXCR, TCRdb re-called the 5' RACE reads, giving one row per CDR3 protein. This table has around 1,500,000 distinct CDR3 sequences, under 30% appearing once. This receptor was obtained from a woman younger than 45 in good health. The sample was blood.

The CDR3 DNA sequence: TGTGCCATCAGGAGCGGGGGGAACTCCTACGAGCAGTACTTC. Translating it yields CAIRSGGNSYEQYF. The gene calls are TRBV10-3 and TRBJ2-5, with 9 bases aligning to TRBD2. The end of the DNA is better explained by TRBJ2-7, so the J call may be wrong. This CDR3 is built from 14 residues. The germline gives CDR1 ENHRY, CDR2 SYGVKD.